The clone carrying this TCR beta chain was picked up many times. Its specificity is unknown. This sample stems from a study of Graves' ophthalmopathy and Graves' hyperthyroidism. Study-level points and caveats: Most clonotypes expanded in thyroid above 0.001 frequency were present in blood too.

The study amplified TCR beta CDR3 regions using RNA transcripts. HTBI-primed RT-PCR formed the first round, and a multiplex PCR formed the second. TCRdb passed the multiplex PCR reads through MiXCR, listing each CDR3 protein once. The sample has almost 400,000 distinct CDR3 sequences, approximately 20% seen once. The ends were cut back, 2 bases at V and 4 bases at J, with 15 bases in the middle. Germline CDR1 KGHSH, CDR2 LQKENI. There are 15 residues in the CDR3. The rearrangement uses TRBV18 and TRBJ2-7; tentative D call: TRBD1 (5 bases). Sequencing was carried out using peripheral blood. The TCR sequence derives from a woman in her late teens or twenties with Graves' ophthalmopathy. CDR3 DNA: TGTGCCAGCTCACCATCGAACAGGCCAGGGTACGAGCAGTACTTC. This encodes CASSPSNRPGYEQYF. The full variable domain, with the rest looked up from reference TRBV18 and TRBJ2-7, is NAGVMQNPRHLVRRRGQEARLRCSPMKGHSHVYWYRQLPEEGLKFMVYLQKENIIDESGMPKERFSAEFPKEGPSILRIQQVVRGDSAAYFCASSPSNRPGYEQYFGPGTRLTVT.